The rows below give T cell receptor beta chains drawn from one sample of a study of T cell changes during pregnancy in multiple sclerosis. Generated by immunoSEQ multiplex PCR, the TCRdb table keeps only in-frame clones and is missing some. The table shows fewer than 45,000 clones, with approximately 90% occurring only once. This material consisted of CD8+ T cells from peripheral blood mononuclear cells, taken in the third trimester of pregnancy. The receptors stem from a female donor with multiple sclerosis, enrolled in a pregnancy study. CDR3s include the opening cysteine and the closing phenylalanine or tryptophan. The order of the fields is D gene, J gene, clone size, V gene, CDR3 DNA, CDR3 protein. The D gene is left open where the match is weak. Size is stated for part of the rows, as once, few or many counts, or as a class when the clone is expanded.

d_gene: NA
j_gene: TRBJ1-3
abundance: NA
v_gene: TRBV6-6
CDR3nt: TGTGCCAGCAGCCCCCTGGACAGTCCCTCTGGAAACACCATATATTTT
CDR3aa: CASSPLDSPSGNTIYF

d_gene: NA
j_gene: TRBJ1-2
abundance: NA
v_gene: TRBV12-5
CDR3nt: TGTGCTAGTGGTTGGACGGGGGACCCTTACTATGGCTACACCTTC
CDR3aa: CASGWTGDPYYGYTF

d_gene: NA
j_gene: TRBJ1-2
abundance: NA
v_gene: TRBV6-1
CDR3nt: TGTGCCAGCAGTTGGGGGCATGGCTACACCTTC
CDR3aa: CASSWGHGYTF

d_gene: TRBD1
j_gene: TRBJ2-1
abundance: NA
v_gene: TRBV19
CDR3nt: TGTGCCAGTAGTATAGGCAGGGGGAATGAGCAGTTCTTC
CDR3aa: CASSIGRGNEQFF

d_gene: NA
j_gene: TRBJ1-4
abundance: many
v_gene: TRBV5-4
CDR3nt: TGTGCCAGCAGCTTGCGGGGGGAAAAACTGTTTTTT
CDR3aa: CASSLRGEKLFF

d_gene: NA
j_gene: TRBJ1-2
abundance: NA
v_gene: TRBV5-6
CDR3nt: TGTGCCAGCAGCTTTAACCCCGGCGGTAAATATGGCTACACCTTC
CDR3aa: CASSFNPGGKYGYTF

d_gene: TRBD2
j_gene: TRBJ2-7
abundance: NA
v_gene: TRBV5-5
CDR3nt: TGTGCCAGCACCTCCCCCTTGGCGGGGGTGAGCTACGAGCAGTACTTC
CDR3aa: CASTSPLAGVSYEQYF

d_gene: NA
j_gene: TRBJ2-5
abundance: NA
v_gene: TRBV15
CDR3nt: TGTGCCACCAGCAGACAGGGGTGGGAGACCCAGTACTTC
CDR3aa: CATSRQGWETQYF

d_gene: NA
j_gene: TRBJ2-5
abundance: NA
v_gene: TRBV7-9
CDR3nt: TGTGCCAGCAGCTCGAGCCCAGGGTGGACCCAGTACTTC
CDR3aa: CASSSSPGWTQYF

d_gene: NA
j_gene: TRBJ1-1
abundance: few
v_gene: TRBV10-1
CDR3nt: TGCGCCAGCAGTCCCCGGGACATCTCCGAAGCTTTCTTT
CDR3aa: CASSPRDISEAFF

d_gene: NA
j_gene: TRBJ1-2
abundance: NA
v_gene: TRBV4-1
CDR3nt: TGCGCCAGCAGCCAAGAACACAGTTTCTATGGCTACACCTTC
CDR3aa: CASSQEHSFYGYTF

d_gene: NA
j_gene: TRBJ2-3
abundance: NA
v_gene: TRBV19
CDR3nt: TGTGCCAGTAGTATAGATTTAGAAACGCCGAGTACAGATACGCAGTATTTT
CDR3aa: CASSIDLETPSTDTQYF

d_gene: TRBD2
j_gene: TRBJ2-1
abundance: NA
v_gene: TRBV7-2
CDR3nt: TGTGCCAGCAGCTTATTAGCGGGGGCAAGTGAGCAGTTCTTC
CDR3aa: CASSLLAGASEQFF

d_gene: TRBD1
j_gene: TRBJ2-2
abundance: NA
v_gene: TRBV30
CDR3nt: TGTGCCTGGAGTGTAGGACAGGAGTTCGGGGAGCTGTTTTTT
CDR3aa: CAWSVGQEFGELFF

d_gene: TRBD1
j_gene: TRBJ1-6
abundance: once
v_gene: TRBV4-1
CDR3nt: TGCGCCAGCAGCCATGGACAGGTTAATTCACCCCTCCACTTT
CDR3aa: CASSHGQVNSPLHF

d_gene: TRBD2
j_gene: TRBJ2-3
abundance: NA
v_gene: TRBV6-1
CDR3nt: TGTGCCAGCAGTGAAACTAGCGGGGGCGCAGATACGCAGTATTTT
CDR3aa: CASSETSGGADTQYF

d_gene: NA
j_gene: TRBJ2-2
abundance: NA
v_gene: TRBV5-4
CDR3nt: TGTGCCAGCAGCCACCGTGCGGGAACCGGGGAGCTGTTTTTT
CDR3aa: CASSHRAGTGELFF

d_gene: TRBD1
j_gene: TRBJ2-7
abundance: few
v_gene: TRBV28
CDR3nt: TGTGCCAGCAGTTGGACAGGGGGTGGTCTCGAGCAGTACTTC
CDR3aa: CASSWTGGGLEQYF

d_gene: TRBD1
j_gene: TRBJ1-5
abundance: NA
v_gene: TRBV5-1
CDR3nt: TGCGCCAGCAGCTTTGGAGGGGGCGGCAATCAGCCCCAGCATTTT
CDR3aa: CASSFGGGGNQPQHF

d_gene: TRBD1
j_gene: TRBJ1-3
abundance: NA
v_gene: TRBV7-9
CDR3nt: TGTGCCAGCAGCTCGCCGGACAGGGCTGGAAACACCATATATTTT
CDR3aa: CASSSPDRAGNTIYF

d_gene: NA
j_gene: TRBJ1-4
abundance: few
v_gene: TRBV6-5
CDR3nt: TGTGCCAGCAGTTACGGGCAGTCATATGAAAAACTGTTTTTT
CDR3aa: CASSYGQSYEKLFF

d_gene: TRBD1
j_gene: TRBJ2-5
abundance: NA
v_gene: TRBV4-3
CDR3nt: TGCGCCAGCAGCCGTCTAACGGGACAGCCTCAAGAGACCCAGTACTTC
CDR3aa: CASSRLTGQPQETQYF

d_gene: TRBD1
j_gene: TRBJ2-1
abundance: NA
v_gene: TRBV7-9
CDR3nt: TGTGCCAGCAGCCGTTCCGGGACAGGGTTAGATGAGTTCTTC
CDR3aa: CASSRSGTGLDEFF

d_gene: NA
j_gene: TRBJ1-6
abundance: NA
v_gene: TRBV7-9
CDR3nt: TGTGCCACCAGTGCGGGGGGGTCGACACCCCTCCACTTT
CDR3aa: CATSAGGSTPLHF

d_gene: TRBD2
j_gene: TRBJ2-3
abundance: NA
v_gene: TRBV6-4
CDR3nt: TGTGCCAGCAGTGCCGGTAGCGGGGGGCCTGATACGCAGTATTTT
CDR3aa: CASSAGSGGPDTQYF

d_gene: TRBD1
j_gene: TRBJ2-7
abundance: NA
v_gene: TRBV2
CDR3nt: TGTGCCACCGAGGACAGGGAAGTCTACGAGCAGTACTTC
CDR3aa: CATEDREVYEQYF

d_gene: TRBD2
j_gene: TRBJ2-3
abundance: NA
v_gene: TRBV5-6
CDR3nt: TGTGCCAGCAGCTGGGGGACTAGCGGGGGTGATACGCAGTATTTT
CDR3aa: CASSWGTSGGDTQYF

d_gene: NA
j_gene: TRBJ1-5
abundance: NA
v_gene: TRBV29-1
CDR3nt: TGCAGCGTTCTGAAGGGGTTCCGAGAGCTATATAGCAATCAGCCCCAGCATTTT
CDR3aa: CSVLKGFRELYSNQPQHF

d_gene: NA
j_gene: TRBJ1-3
abundance: few
v_gene: TRBV4-1
CDR3nt: TGCGCCAGCAGCCAAGATATGCTAATAAACACCATATATTTT
CDR3aa: CASSQDMLINTIYF

d_gene: NA
j_gene: TRBJ2-3
abundance: NA
v_gene: TRBV19
CDR3nt: TGTGCCACTCGACCCTGGGCCCTGGGCACAGATACGCAGTATTTT
CDR3aa: CATRPWALGTDTQYF

d_gene: NA
j_gene: TRBJ1-5
abundance: NA
v_gene: TRBV21-1
CDR3nt: TGTGCCAGCAGCAAAGCGCTAGGAGCCTCTCCCTGTGGCAATCAGCCCCAGCATTTT
CDR3aa: CASSKALGASPCGNQPQHF

d_gene: NA
j_gene: TRBJ2-5
abundance: NA
v_gene: TRBV2
CDR3nt: TGTGCCAGCAAGGAGTGGCAGGGGTTTCCCCAGTACTTC
CDR3aa: CASKEWQGFPQYF

d_gene: TRBD1
j_gene: TRBJ2-7
abundance: NA
v_gene: TRBV10-1
CDR3nt: TGCGCCAGCAGTGAGTCGACAGGGTACGAGCAGTACTTC
CDR3aa: CASSESTGYEQYF

d_gene: NA
j_gene: TRBJ1-1
abundance: once
v_gene: TRBV7-9
CDR3nt: TGTGCCAGCAGCTCCCCCGGAGGAGGTCGTTACACTGAAGCTTTCTTT
CDR3aa: CASSSPGGGRYTEAFF

d_gene: NA
j_gene: TRBJ1-1
abundance: NA
v_gene: TRBV6-5
CDR3nt: TGTGCCAGCCGGTGGGGCCTCAACATGAACACTGAAGCTTTCTTT
CDR3aa: CASRWGLNMNTEAFF

d_gene: TRBD1
j_gene: TRBJ2-7
abundance: NA
v_gene: TRBV6-6
CDR3nt: TGTGCCAGCAGTTACCTTAAGGACAGGATGACCTACGAGCAGTACTTC
CDR3aa: CASSYLKDRMTYEQYF

d_gene: TRBD1
j_gene: TRBJ1-2
abundance: NA
v_gene: TRBV28
CDR3nt: TGTGCCAGCAGTTTCATCGGGACAGGGGTCCCTGGCTACACCTTC
CDR3aa: CASSFIGTGVPGYTF

d_gene: NA
j_gene: TRBJ2-7
abundance: NA
v_gene: TRBV9
CDR3nt: TGTGCCAGCAGCGTAGATGGCGGGGCTGATTCCTACGAGCAGTACTTC
CDR3aa: CASSVDGGADSYEQYF

d_gene: NA
j_gene: TRBJ1-5
abundance: NA
v_gene: TRBV9
CDR3nt: TGTGCCAGCAGCCCGGGGGGCAGCGATCAGCCCCAGCATTTT
CDR3aa: CASSPGGSDQPQHF

d_gene: TRBD1
j_gene: TRBJ2-3
abundance: NA
v_gene: TRBV6-1
CDR3nt: TGTGCCAGCAGTTCGGGGACAGGGGGGACAGATACGCAGTATTTT
CDR3aa: CASSSGTGGTDTQYF

d_gene: TRBD1
j_gene: TRBJ2-7
abundance: NA
v_gene: TRBV28
CDR3nt: TGTGCCAGCAGTTTAGGTATAGACAGGGACCTCAAATACGAGCAGTACTTC
CDR3aa: CASSLGIDRDLKYEQYF

d_gene: NA
j_gene: TRBJ1-3
abundance: NA
v_gene: TRBV7-9
CDR3nt: TGTGCCAGCAGTCCAACTGGAAACACCATATATTTT
CDR3aa: CASSPTGNTIYF

d_gene: TRBD1
j_gene: TRBJ1-2
abundance: NA
v_gene: TRBV5-6
CDR3nt: TGTGCCAGCAGTCCTAGGGACAGGATCTATGGCTACACCTTC
CDR3aa: CASSPRDRIYGYTF